This T cell receptor (beta chain) was captured in a study of T cell responses to AZD1222 COVID-19 vaccine. Whole-study findings and limits: After the peak T cell response, and only then, were repertoires sampled. After two AZD1222 doses, spike-specific TCR breadth and depth rose versus day 0. Donors skewed white British and female; clonal diversity was possibly underestimated. CD4 TCRs associated with vaccination spanned spike, dominating at 160-218 and 743-854.

On this clone: Antigen specificity is unknown.

There are 11 residues in the CDR3. Trimming removed 6 bases at V and 7 bases at J, with 9 bases between. Germline CDR1 and CDR2: KGHSH and LQKENI. The method was immunoSEQ multiplex PCR; TCRdb's version includes in-frame clones alone and lacks a portion of them. The sample has about 140,000 clones; around 90% are singletons. The sequenced sample was peripheral blood, obtained on day 0 of AZD1222 vaccination. The rearrangement uses TRBV18 and TRBJ1-1; no reliable D call. The source is an adult in good health. CDR3 amino acids: CASSVGYEAFF. CDR3 DNA sequence: TGTGCCAGCTCTGTTGGGTATGAAGCTTTCTTT.